The 24 T cell receptor beta chains presented below share a single source sample, sequenced in a study of T cell repertoires in cytomegalovirus infection. In TCRdb, the reads were re-called with MiXCR into one record per CDR3 protein. The sample records 300,000 or so distinct CDR3 sequences, about a tenth being singletons. Material for sequencing was PBMCs. These receptors were taken from a human donor in good health (CMV status not recorded). Some clones in this sample may be carry-over from other donors' samples.

As to this clonotype: It may be a read error: a sequence one base away is much more abundant. This rearrangement joins TRBV13 to TRBJ2-1, with TRBD1 matching over 8 bases. CDR1 PRHDT and CDR2 FYEKMQ come from the germline V gene (reference sequence). V lost 7 bases, J lost 6 bases, and 14 bases stayed unmatched. The CDR3 is made up of 16 amino acids. CDR3 protein: CASNSPDRAIPNEQFF. The CDR3 DNA reads TGTGCCAGCAACTCCCCGGACAGGGCCATCCCCAATGAGCAGTTCTTC.

This clonotype was seen repeatedly, ten times or more. The V call is TRBV7-2, the J call TRBJ2-1; D gene unclear. Germline values: CDR1 SGHTA, CDR2 FQGNSA. The CDR3 covers 14 residues. Deletions cut 5 bases from V and 5 bases from J, with 13 bases between. DNA of the CDR3: TGTGCCAGCAGCCGATACGGGTCACACAATGAGCAGTTCTTC. It is translated as CASSRYGSHNEQFF.

In this sample, this clonotype turned up once. Just one base apart from a much larger clone, this may be a read error. The rearrangement joins TRBV7-9 to TRBJ2-1; 8 nucleotides match TRBD2. The CDR3 length is 11 residues. Germline V lookup: CDR1 SEHNR, CDR2 FQNEAQ (reference sequence). The CDR3 DNA reads as TGTGAAAGCCGGGGGGGGGGTGAGCAGTTCTTC. Its protein product is CESRGGGEQFF.

This clonotype occurred many times. The chain links TRBV18 to TRBJ2-5; no clear D gene. V lost 0 bases to trimming and J lost 2 bases, with 7 bases between them. This CDR3 contains 14 residues. Germline CDR1 KGHSH, CDR2 LQKENI. CDR3 sequence (DNA): TGTGCCAGCTCACCACCGGCAGCTCAAGAGACCCAGTACTTC. Translating it yields CASSPPAAQETQYF.

The chain couples TRBV5-1 to TRBJ1-6; 9 bases are shared with TRBD1. CDR1 is SGHRS, CDR2 YFSETQ, per germline. Trimming cost V 4 bases and J 6 bases; bases outside gene matches: 17. This CDR3 spans 19 amino acids. CDR3 DNA: TGCGCCAGCAGCCGAGAAGGAGGCCCGGGACAGGGAATTAATTCACCCCTCCACTTT. This translates into CASSREGGPGQGINSPLHF.

This clonotype showed up many times. The chain links TRBV15 to TRBJ1-3; TRBD1 is a possible D gene (5 bases). The germline V and J ends were trimmed by 8 bases and 0 bases, with 8 bases remaining between them. Germline lookup yields CDR1 LNHNV and CDR2 YYDKDF (reference sequence). The CDR3 has 13 residues. DNA of the CDR3: TGTGCCACCCGACAGTTCTCTGGAAACACCATATATTTT. As protein: CATRQFSGNTIYF.

V gene TRBV29-1 combines with J gene TRBJ2-7; 7 bases agree with TRBD1. V lost 5 bases, J lost 1 base, and 8 bases stayed unmatched. CDR3 length: 14 residues. Per the germline V gene, CDR1 is SQVTM and CDR2 is ANQGSEA. The CDR3 sequence is CSVIDRDLSYEQYF. The CDR3 DNA sequence: TGCAGCGTTATTGACAGGGATTTATCCTACGAGCAGTACTTC.

This clonotype was counted ten times or more. The chain combines TRBV7-8 with TRBJ2-2; 12 bases are a match to TRBD2. Losses at the gene ends were 2 bases for V and 3 bases for J; bases not matched to a gene: 10. The CDR3 has 19 residues. Germline CDR1 reads SGHVS; CDR2 reads FQNEAQ. This CDR3 is CASSLRASGGAGDTGELFF. The CDR3 DNA reads as TGTGCCAGCAGCTTAAGGGCTAGCGGGGGGGCCGGGGACACCGGGGAGCTGTTTTTT.

Many counts were recorded for this clonotype. This chain uses TRBV6-5 with TRBJ1-2; 10 positions match TRBD1. Germline trimming cut 2 bases from V and 4 bases from J; bases unmatched to any gene: 1. Germline-derived CDR1 and CDR2 are MNHEY and SVGAGI. The CDR3 runs to 14 residues. In DNA, the CDR3 is TGTGCCAGCAGTTACGGGACAGGGGCCTATGGCTACACCTTC. This translates into CASSYGTGAYGYTF.

This clonotype has ten or more counts. This CDR3 reads CSVEGRNTEAFF. CDR3 DNA: TGCAGCGTTGAAGGAAGGAACACTGAAGCTTTCTTT. The chain is built from TRBV29-1 and TRBJ1-1; D remains unclear. V dropped 1 base and J dropped 1 base, with 4 bases sitting between them. The CDR3 length is 12 residues. Per germline, CDR1 SQVTM and CDR2 ANQGSEA.

The sample holds many counts of this clonotype. The rearrangement joins TRBV7-9 to TRBJ2-7; D possibly matches TRBD1 or TRBD2 (5 bases each). This CDR3 comprises 14 residues. In germline, CDR1 is SEHNR, CDR2 FQNEAQ (reference sequence). V lost 1 base and J lost 0, with 7 bases in between. In DNA, the CDR3 is TGTGCCAGCAGCTTAGGGGGGTTCTCCTACGAGCAGTACTTC. It codes for CASSLGGFSYEQYF.

Ten or more counts support this clonotype. DNA of the CDR3: TGTGCCAGCAGTTACTCCACGGACAGGGGGTATTCGAACACCGGGGAGCTGTTTTTT. This sequence encodes CASSYSTDRGYSNTGELFF. The V gene is TRBV6-2 or TRBV6-3, the J gene TRBJ2-2, with TRBD1 identical over 10 bases. This CDR3 comprises 19 residues. Germline values: CDR1 MNHEY, CDR2 SVGEGT. J gave up 0 bases and V 0 bases, and 7 bases lay outside the gene matches.

This clonotype was seen repeatedly, ten times or more. The chain employs TRBV6-2 or TRBV6-3 and TRBJ2-7; D might be TRBD1 or TRBD2, each matching 6 bases. Germline V lookup: CDR1 MNHEY, CDR2 SVGEGT. V lost 8 bases and J 2 bases, leaving 13 bases between the germline ends. CDR3 length equals 13 residues. The CDR3: CASRRGATYEQYV. For the CDR3, the DNA is TGTGCCAGCCGGAGGGGGGCAACCTACGAGCAGTACGTC.

This clonotype was observed many times. The J gene is TRBJ2-7, the V gene TRBV20-1; unclear D gene. The V gene lost 0 bases and the J gene lost 5 bases, with 11 bases spanning the gap. Germline V gene sequence: CDR1 DFQATT, CDR2 SNEGSKA (reference sequence). This CDR3 spans 13 amino acids. CDR3 DNA sequence: TGCAGTGCTAGAGAGGTTTCCAGCCACGAGCAGTACGTC. Protein: CSAREVSSHEQYV.

This clonotype was picked up many times. V and J are TRBV2 and TRBJ1-1, with TRBD1 identical over 11 bases. Trimming at V came to 6 bases and at J to 5 bases, leaving 5 bases not matched to a gene. CDR3 size: 14 residues. The germline gives CDR1 SNHLY, CDR2 FYNNEI. CDR3 region: CASRLGTGGTEAFF. CDR3 bases: TGTGCCAGCAGACTCGGGACAGGGGGTACTGAAGCTTTCTTT.

The table lists this clonotype with many counts. The V call is TRBV7-2, the J call TRBJ2-1; weak D call: TRBD1 (6 bases). The CDR3 is 14 residues long. V lost 6 bases, J lost 6 bases, and 15 bases lay in between. Germline V gives CDR1 SGHTA, CDR2 FQGNSA. CDR3: CASSEGEPTNEQFF. For the CDR3, the DNA is TGTGCCAGCAGTGAGGGGGAGCCGACCAATGAGCAGTTCTTC. Based on the CDR3 plus reference TRBV7-2 and TRBJ2-1, the full variable domain is GAGVSQSPSNKVTEKGKDVELRCDPISGHTALYWYRQSLGQGLEFLIYFQGNSAPDKSGLPSDRFSAERTGGSVSTLTIQRTQQEDSAVYLCASSEGEPTNEQFFGPGTRLTVL.

This clonotype was seen a few times. The chain combines TRBV20-1 with TRBJ2-7; perhaps TRBD2 as D (5 bases). The CDR3 has 13 amino acids. In germline, CDR1 is DFQATT, CDR2 SNEGSKA (reference sequence). V gave up 2 bases and J gave up 0 bases, with 8 bases separating them. The chain's CDR3 is CSARMAGSYEQYV. The CDR3 DNA reads as TGCAGTGCTAGAATGGCGGGCTCCTACGAGCAGTACGTC.

This clonotype occurred many times. The CDR3 here is CASSPPPRHEQFF. The CDR3, as DNA: TGTGCCAGCAGCCCGCCGCCCCGGCATGAGCAGTTCTTC. The rearrangement links TRBV5-6 to TRBJ2-1; D gene uncertain. CDR1 and CDR2 from the germline V gene are SGHDT and YYEEEE. The CDR3 length is 13 residues. The V gene lost 4 bases and the J gene lost 8 bases, with 13 bases spanning the gap.

This clonotype was seen at least ten times. This chain links TRBV6-2 or TRBV6-3 with TRBJ1-1; TRBD1 aligns across 10 bases. The CDR3 runs to 12 residues. With 9 bases clipped from V and 5 bases from J, the junction kept 3 bases outside the gene matches. Germline loops: CDR1 MNHEY, CDR2 SVGEGT. Here the CDR3 DNA reads TGTGCCAGTTGGACAGGGGGAACTGAAGCTTTCTTT. Its translation is CASWTGGTEAFF.

This clonotype came up a few times. This rearrangement joins TRBV12-3 or TRBV12-4 to TRBJ2-2, with D uncertain. This CDR3 spans 13 amino acids. The V end was cut by 3 bases, the J end by 6 bases, with 8 bases between. The CDR3 bases are TGTGCCAGCAGTTTGAAGACCCCCGGGGAGCTGTTTTTT. Translating it yields CASSLKTPGELFF.

In this sample, this clonotype turned up a few times. This chain links TRBV29-1 with TRBJ2-5, with D tentatively TRBD1 (6 bases). The CDR3 is 13 amino acids. Looked up from germline, CDR1 is SQVTM and CDR2 is ANQGSEA. V lost 0 bases and J lost 3, with 8 bases in between. This CDR3 is CSVEEKGEETQYF. In DNA, the CDR3 is TGCAGCGTTGAAGAGAAGGGGGAAGAGACCCAGTACTTC.

This sequence joins TRBV18 and TRBJ2-1; 9 nucleotides agree with TRBD1. CDR1 and CDR2 from the germline V gene are KGHSH and LQKENI. Unmatched junction bases numbered 5, after V lost 3 bases and J lost 5 bases. The CDR3 consists of 15 residues. The CDR3 loop is CASSPTGTGNNEQFF. The CDR3 DNA is TGTGCCAGCTCACCGACCGGGACAGGGAACAATGAGCAGTTCTTC.

The V gene is TRBV29-1, the J gene TRBJ1-2, with a tentative D call TRBD1 (6 bases). Germline CDR1 and CDR2: SQVTM and ANQGSEA. Trimming took 6 bases from V and 5 from J, leaving 10 bases between them. The CDR3 has 11 residues. This chain's CDR3 is CSVPRGYGYTF. The CDR3 nucleotides are TGCAGCGTCCCCAGGGGTTATGGCTACACCTTC.

The rearrangement joins TRBV23-1 to TRBJ1-1; 8 bases agree with TRBD1. TRBV23-1 is placed among ORFs of uncertain function. Unmatched junction bases numbered 6, after V lost 6 bases and J lost 6 bases. The CDR3 runs 13 residues. In DNA form, the CDR3 reads TGCGCCAGCAGCGCAGGGGGCACCGCTGAAGCTTTCTTT. Amino acids: CASSAGGTAEAFF.